Below, 17 T cell receptor beta chains from the same sample are listed, as sequenced in a study of T-cell memory formation after mild COVID-19. TCRdb reanalysed the 5' RACE reads using MiXCR and keeps one entry per CDR3 protein. The top ten hold roughly 8.3% of the sample, which has about 560,000 distinct CDR3 sequences, roughly 22% seen once. The sample was PBMCs or a T cell subset sorted from them (not recorded which). The source is an adult woman who had mild COVID-19 (a few samples of this study predate the infection). Cell type and time point are not known.

This chain joins TRBV6-5 and TRBJ2-3; TRBD2 is a possible D gene (5 bases). This CDR3 region has 14 residues. V was cut by 2 bases and J by 9 bases, with 15 bases left in between. In germline, CDR1 is MNHEY, CDR2 SVGAGI. The DNA of the CDR3 is TGTGCCAGCAGTTACGGGGTCAGCACGGGAACGCAGTATTTT. Amino acid sequence: CASSYGVSTGTQYF.

This clonotype showed up many times. The rearrangement joins TRBV3-1 to TRBJ1-6; D is ambiguous. This CDR3 spans 17 amino acids. Trimming stripped 1 base from V and 0 bases from J, with 10 bases between. Germline V gives CDR1 LGHDT, CDR2 YNNKEL (reference sequence). The CDR3, as DNA: TGTGCCAGCAGCCAAGTGGACCGGTACTCCTATAATTCACCCCTCCACTTT. Its translation: CASSQVDRYSYNSPLHF. Variable domain in full (rest from reference TRBV3-1 and TRBJ1-6): DTAVSQTPKYLVTQMGNDKSIKCEQNLGHDTMYWYKQDSKKFLKIMFSYNNKELIINETVPNRFSPKSPDKAHLNLHINSLELGDSAVYFCASSQVDRYSYNSPLHFGNGTRLTVT.

This clonotype came up a few times. The chain couples TRBV5-1 to TRBJ2-1; D could derive from TRBD1 or TRBD2 (5 bases each). The CDR3 is 16 residues long. Germline assignment: CDR1 SGHRS and CDR2 YFSETQ. V shed 4 bases and J shed 0 bases, with 14 bases lying between them. The CDR3 reads CASSPGTVGSYNEQFF. The DNA for the CDR3 is TGCGCCAGCAGCCCTGGGACCGTCGGCTCCTACAATGAGCAGTTCTTC.

This chain uses TRBV6-2 or TRBV6-3 with TRBJ2-1; 9 bases map to TRBD2. Germline V gene sequence: CDR1 MNHEY, CDR2 SVGEGT. This CDR3 is 19 amino acids long. The trim removed 2 bases at V and 0 bases at J, leaving 11 bases unmatched. The CDR3 DNA follows: TGTGCCAGCAGTTACCCGACTAGCGGAAGGGGGAGCTCCTACAATGAGCAGTTCTTC. It codes for CASSYPTSGRGSSYNEQFF.

The chain uses TRBV10-3 and TRBJ1-2; D is uncertain. V was pared by 4 bases and J by 6 bases, with 9 bases between. CDR1 is ENHRY, CDR2 SYGVKD, per germline. This CDR3 is built from 12 residues. The CDR3 loop reads CAISVSGDGYTF. CDR3 in DNA: TGTGCCATCAGTGTTAGTGGTGATGGCTACACCTTC.

This clonotype appeared a few times. This rearrangement joins TRBV20-1 to TRBJ2-7; TRBD2 aligns across 11 bases. Germline CDR1 reads DFQATT; CDR2 reads SNEGSKA (reference sequence). The CDR3 contains 18 residues. V gave up 5 bases and J gave up 2 bases; unmatched junction bases: 17. CDR3 DNA: TGCAGTGCTCCCGCGGGACTAGCGGTACCAAGTATCCCCTACGAGCAGTACTTC. It specifies CSAPAGLAVPSIPYEQYF.

The chain recombines TRBV6-5 with TRBJ1-2, with unresolved D. Germline CDR1 is MNHEY and CDR2 is SVGAGI. Trimming removed 5 bases from V and 4 bases from J, with 11 bases in between. This CDR3 has 13 amino acids. CDR3 amino acids: CASSGGRSYGYTF. In nucleotides, the CDR3 is TGTGCCAGCAGTGGAGGCAGGAGCTATGGCTACACCTTC.

CDR3 in DNA: TGTGCCAGCAGTCCGGGACGGACAAGCTCTGGGGCCAACGTCCTGACTTTC. This translates into CASSPGRTSSGANVLTF. V is TRBV7-8 and J is TRBJ2-6; D is perhaps TRBD1 or TRBD2 (5 bases each). CDR1 SGHVS and CDR2 FQNEAQ come from the germline V gene. This CDR3 has 17 residues. V was trimmed by 6 bases and J by 0 bases, leaving 15 bases between them. The full variable domain, with the rest looked up from reference TRBV7-8 and TRBJ2-6, is GAGVSQSPRYKVAKRGQDVALRCDPISGHVSLFWYQQALGQGPEFLTYFQNEAQLDKSGLPSDRFFAERPEGSVSTLKIQRTQQEDSAVYLCASSPGRTSSGANVLTFGAGSRLTVL.

This clonotype was counted only a few times. J is TRBJ1-1 and V is TRBV11-2, with D perhaps TRBD1 (6 bases). In germline, CDR1 is SGHAT, CDR2 FQNNGV. CDR3 length equals 16 residues. Deletions cut 2 bases from V and 0 bases from J, with 13 bases between. CDR3 protein: CASSLFQGQVNTEAFF. The CDR3 region has the DNA TGTGCCAGCAGCTTATTTCAGGGGCAGGTGAACACTGAAGCTTTCTTT.

This clonotype was picked up a small number of times. V gene TRBV7-3 combines with J gene TRBJ2-1; 12 nucleotides match TRBD2. This CDR3 spans 16 amino acids. CDR1 SGHTA and CDR2 FQGTGA come from the germline V gene. V was pared by 4 bases and J by 5 bases, with 6 bases of the junction left unmatched. The CDR3 DNA follows: TGTGCCAGCAGCTCTACCGGGACTAGCGGGCACAATGAGCAGTTCTTC. It encodes CASSSTGTSGHNEQFF. Filled out from reference TRBV7-3 and TRBJ2-1, the complete variable domain reads GAGVSQTPSNKVTEKGKYVELRCDPISGHTALYWYRQSLGQGPEFLIYFQGTGAADDSGLPNDRFFAVRPEGSVSTLKIQRTERGDSAVYLCASSSTGTSGHNEQFFGPGTRLTVL.

The table lists this clonotype with a few counts. This chain connects TRBV18 to TRBJ1-4; 7 bases agree with TRBD1. The CDR3 contains 15 residues. V lost 5 bases and J lost 5; bases outside the gene matches: 8. CDR1 KGHSH and CDR2 LQKENI come from the germline V gene. CDR3 DNA sequence: TGTGCCAGCTCAATCGCGGGACAGCCAAATGAAAAACTGTTTTTT. Its protein product is CASSIAGQPNEKLFF.

This clonotype was seen many times. The chain carries TRBV7-9 and TRBJ2-7; 12 nucleotides line up with TRBD2. Germline CDR1 SEHNR, CDR2 FQNEAQ (reference sequence). The CDR3 runs to 16 residues. V shed 2 bases, J shed 3 bases, and the junction held 5 bases outside the gene matches. CDR3 nucleotide sequence: TGTGCCAGCAGCTTAACTGGGACTAGCGGGCGCTACGAGCAGTACTTC. It encodes CASSLTGTSGRYEQYF.

This clonotype was recorded a few times. This chain connects TRBV14 to TRBJ1-6; no reliable D call. The CDR3 totals 14 residues. In germline, CDR1 is SGHDN, CDR2 FVKESK. Trimming took off 4 bases at V and 6 bases at J, with 10 bases between the two ends. Here the CDR3 DNA reads TGTGCCAGCAGCCTCGATCTGAGTAATTCACCCCTCCACTTT. This encodes CASSLDLSNSPLHF. Drawing the rest from reference TRBV14 and TRBJ1-6, the complete variable domain is EAGVTQFPSHSVIEKGQTVTLRCDPISGHDNLYWYRRVMGKEIKFLLHFVKESKQDESGMPNNRFLAERTGGTYSTLKVQPAELEDSGVYFCASSLDLSNSPLHFGNGTRLTVT.

The table lists this clonotype with a few counts. This chain connects TRBV20-1 to TRBJ2-5, with TRBD2 matching 9 bases. Germline V gene lookup returns CDR1 DFQATT and CDR2 SNEGSKA (reference sequence). The junction had 12 bases not matched to a gene; V was cut back by 5 bases and J by 5 bases. There are 15 residues in the CDR3. The CDR3 reads CSAVRRGGDLETQYF. CDR3 DNA sequence: TGCAGTGCTGTCCGGCGGGGGGGGGATTTGGAGACCCAGTACTTC.

V gene TRBV7-9 combines with J gene TRBJ1-5; 8 bases are a match to TRBD1. With V trimmed by 4 bases and J by 5 bases, 7 bases remained unmatched. Germline V gives CDR1 SEHNR, CDR2 FQNEAQ (reference sequence). The CDR3 runs 15 residues. This CDR3 reads CASSSDRGRDQPQHF. DNA of the CDR3: TGTGCCAGCAGCTCAGACAGGGGACGGGATCAGCCCCAGCATTTT.

This clonotype was counted only a few times. The rearrangement links TRBV4-1 to TRBJ1-2; tentative D call: TRBD1 (5 bases). Germline CDR1 reads MGHRA; CDR2 reads YSYEKL. The V and J ends lost 1 base and 8 bases respectively, with 14 bases between them. The CDR3 runs 14 residues. CDR3 nucleotides: TGCGCCAGCAGCCAAGTGGGCAGGGCGGGGGGCTACACCTTC. This sequence encodes CASSQVGRAGGYTF.

This clonotype has a handful of counts. The V gene is TRBV29-1, the J gene TRBJ2-1; 10 positions match TRBD1. The CDR3 contains 14 residues. The V segment lost 4 bases and the J segment 3 bases; nucleotides outside the gene matches: 3. Germline CDR1 reads SQVTM; CDR2 reads ANQGSEA. DNA of the CDR3: TGCAGCGTTGCGGACAGGGGGAACTACAATGAGCAGTTCTTC. Translating gives CSVADRGNYNEQFF.